A selection of T cell receptor beta chains follows, all from one sample in a study of blood T cell repertoires in COVID-19. Repertoires were generated with immunoSEQ multiplex PCR, while TCRdb's copy carries only in-frame clones and drops some. The sample comprises 250,000 or so clones, 88% of which are singletons, and 0.9% to 1% rests with the top ten. Sequencing was performed on peripheral blood. The receptors derive from a woman between 35 and 50 years old who had recovered from COVID-19. The CDR3 runs from the conserved cysteine through the conserved F or W. A D gene is named only where the DNA matches it firmly. Where a row states a size, it is once, few, many or the class of an expanded clone; other rows omit it.

V gene: TRBV29-1
D gene: TRBD2
J gene: TRBJ2-3
clone size: NA
CDR3 DNA: TGCAGCGTTGAAGCGAAGCGGGAGGGTGCCCCCGGTACGCAGTATTTT
CDR3 protein: CSVEAKREGAPGTQYF

V gene: TRBV12-3/TRBV12-4
D gene: NA
J gene: TRBJ2-3
clone size: NA
CDR3 DNA: TGTGCCAGCACCTCGGGATGGGATACGCAGTATTTT
CDR3 protein: CASTSGWDTQYF

V gene: TRBV3-1/TRBV3-2
D gene: TRBD2
J gene: TRBJ2-4
clone size: NA
CDR3 DNA: TGTGCCAGCAGCCAAGTCCCTCTTGCGGGAGTGGGCAAAAACATTCAGTACTTC
CDR3 protein: CASSQVPLAGVGKNIQYF

V gene: TRBV5-4
D gene: TRBD2
J gene: TRBJ2-2
clone size: NA
CDR3 DNA: TGTGCCAGCAGCCCTATAGCGGGAGGCCTAAACACCGGGGAGCTGTTTTTT
CDR3 protein: CASSPIAGGLNTGELFF

V gene: TRBV29-1
D gene: TRBD1
J gene: TRBJ2-7
clone size: NA
CDR3 DNA: TGCAGCGTTGAAGGGGGGACAGACCCCTACGAGCAGTACTTC
CDR3 protein: CSVEGGTDPYEQYF

V gene: TRBV12-1
D gene: NA
J gene: TRBJ1-1
clone size: NA
CDR3 DNA: TGTGCCAGCAGCCCCATTGCTTACACAGGGTACACTGAAGCTTTCTTT
CDR3 protein: CASSPIAYTGYTEAFF

V gene: TRBV7-3
D gene: TRBD1
J gene: TRBJ1-6
clone size: NA
CDR3 DNA: TGTGCCAGCAGCTTAACCGCAGGGGGCGCGGGGTCACCCCTCCACTTT
CDR3 protein: CASSLTAGGAGSPLHF

V gene: TRBV12-3/TRBV12-4
D gene: NA
J gene: TRBJ2-1
clone size: NA
CDR3 DNA: TGTGCCAGCGGGCCACGGGGCAATGAGCAGTTCTTC
CDR3 protein: CASGPRGNEQFF

V gene: TRBV25-1
D gene: TRBD1
J gene: TRBJ1-2
clone size: NA
CDR3 DNA: TGTGCCAGCAGAAGGACAGGGGCAGGCTATGGCTACACCTTC
CDR3 protein: CASRRTGAGYGYTF

V gene: TRBV7-2
D gene: TRBD2
J gene: TRBJ2-2
clone size: NA
CDR3 DNA: TGTGCCAGCAGCTTATTTGGCGGGAGGGCCGGGGAGCTGTTTTTT
CDR3 protein: CASSLFGGRAGELFF

V gene: TRBV28
D gene: NA
J gene: TRBJ2-2
clone size: NA
CDR3 DNA: TGTGCCAGCAGCCGTGGGGGGAGTGGCACCGGGGAGCTGTTTTTT
CDR3 protein: CASSRGGSGTGELFF

V gene: TRBV7-8
D gene: NA
J gene: TRBJ2-1
clone size: NA
CDR3 DNA: TGTGCCAGCACGCCCAGGGGACCCTACAATGAGCAGTTCTTC
CDR3 protein: CASTPRGPYNEQFF

V gene: TRBV2
D gene: NA
J gene: TRBJ1-2
clone size: few
CDR3 DNA: TGTGCCAGCAGCGAGGGCCGCAACTATGGCTACACCTTC
CDR3 protein: CASSEGRNYGYTF

V gene: TRBV5-1
D gene: TRBD1
J gene: TRBJ1-3
clone size: NA
CDR3 DNA: TGCGCCAGCAGCTTGGGATCCCCACAGGGGGCATATGGAAACACCATATATTTT
CDR3 protein: CASSLGSPQGAYGNTIYF

V gene: TRBV29-1
D gene: NA
J gene: TRBJ1-5
clone size: NA
CDR3 DNA: TGCAGCGTCGCAACAGGTGGGCGCAATCAGCCCCAGCATTTT
CDR3 protein: CSVATGGRNQPQHF

V gene: TRBV4-2
D gene: NA
J gene: TRBJ2-7
clone size: NA
CDR3 DNA: TGTGCCAGCAGCCAAAGCGTCTCCGAGCAGTACTTC
CDR3 protein: CASSQSVSEQYF

V gene: TRBV19
D gene: TRBD1
J gene: TRBJ2-6
clone size: NA
CDR3 DNA: TGTGCCAGTAGTCACGGACAGGGGGCAGGTGGGGCCAACGTCCTGACTTTC
CDR3 protein: CASSHGQGAGGANVLTF

V gene: TRBV5-6
D gene: NA
J gene: TRBJ2-2
clone size: NA
CDR3 DNA: TGTGCCAGCAGCTTCGGGGTCTCGGCCGGGGAGCTGTTTTTT
CDR3 protein: CASSFGVSAGELFF

V gene: TRBV19
D gene: NA
J gene: TRBJ1-5
clone size: NA
CDR3 DNA: TGTGCCAGTACCGTCGGGGGGTCCAATCAGCCCCAGCATTTT
CDR3 protein: CASTVGGSNQPQHF

V gene: TRBV30
D gene: TRBD2
J gene: TRBJ2-1
clone size: NA
CDR3 DNA: TGTGCCTGGAGCCCCAGCGGGAGGCCCTACAATGAGCAGTTCTTC
CDR3 protein: CAWSPSGRPYNEQFF

V gene: TRBV19
D gene: TRBD2
J gene: TRBJ2-3
clone size: once
CDR3 DNA: TGTGCCAGTAGTACCCAAAGAGGGGGACTAGCGGGACGACTCGACACAGATACGCAGTATTTT
CDR3 protein: CASSTQRGGLAGRLDTDTQYF

V gene: TRBV4-3
D gene: NA
J gene: TRBJ1-1
clone size: NA
CDR3 DNA: TGCGCCAGCAGCCAAGGCGCCGCGTCTGAAGCTTTCTTT
CDR3 protein: CASSQGAASEAFF

V gene: TRBV19
D gene: TRBD1
J gene: TRBJ1-1
clone size: NA
CDR3 DNA: TGTGCCAGTAGGGTACAGGGGTTGAACACTGAAGCTTTCTTT
CDR3 protein: CASRVQGLNTEAFF

V gene: TRBV28
D gene: NA
J gene: TRBJ2-7
clone size: few
CDR3 DNA: TGTGCCAGCAGCCCGGCGGGGAGGGGGGCCTACGAGCAGTACTTC
CDR3 protein: CASSPAGRGAYEQYF

V gene: TRBV11-3
D gene: NA
J gene: TRBJ1-1
clone size: NA
CDR3 DNA: TGTGCCAGCAGCTTAGAAGCCCCGGAGGACACTGAAGCTTTCTTT
CDR3 protein: CASSLEAPEDTEAFF

V gene: TRBV11-3
D gene: NA
J gene: TRBJ2-6
clone size: NA
CDR3 DNA: TGTGCCAGCAGCTCCCCCCCCGGGGGGCCTCCCCTCTCTGGGGCCAACGTCCTGACTTTC
CDR3 protein: CASSSPPGGPPLSGANVLTF

V gene: TRBV7-8
D gene: TRBD2
J gene: TRBJ2-2
clone size: NA
CDR3 DNA: TGTGCCAGCAGCTTAGGGGGACTAGCGGGAGATGACACCGGGGAGCTGTTTTTT
CDR3 protein: CASSLGGLAGDDTGELFF

V gene: TRBV9
D gene: NA
J gene: TRBJ1-1
clone size: NA
CDR3 DNA: TGTGCCAGCAGCGTAGTGTCGGCAGGGGCTGAAGCTTTCTTT
CDR3 protein: CASSVVSAGAEAFF